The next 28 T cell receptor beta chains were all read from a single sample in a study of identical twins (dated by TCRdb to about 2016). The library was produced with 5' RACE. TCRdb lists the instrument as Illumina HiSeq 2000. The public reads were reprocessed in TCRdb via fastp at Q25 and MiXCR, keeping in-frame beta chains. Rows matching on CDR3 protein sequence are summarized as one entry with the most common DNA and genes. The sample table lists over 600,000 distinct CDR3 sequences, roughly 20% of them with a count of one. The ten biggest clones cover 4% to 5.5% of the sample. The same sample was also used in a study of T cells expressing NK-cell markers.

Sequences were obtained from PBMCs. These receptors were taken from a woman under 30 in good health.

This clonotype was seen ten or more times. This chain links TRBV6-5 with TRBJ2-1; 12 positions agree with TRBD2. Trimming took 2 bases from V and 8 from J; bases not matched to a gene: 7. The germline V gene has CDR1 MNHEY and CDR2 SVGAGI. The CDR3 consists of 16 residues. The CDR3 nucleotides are TGTGCCAGCAGTTACCGGCCTAGCGGGAGGGAAGATGAGCAGTTCTTC. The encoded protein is CASSYRPSGREDEQFF.

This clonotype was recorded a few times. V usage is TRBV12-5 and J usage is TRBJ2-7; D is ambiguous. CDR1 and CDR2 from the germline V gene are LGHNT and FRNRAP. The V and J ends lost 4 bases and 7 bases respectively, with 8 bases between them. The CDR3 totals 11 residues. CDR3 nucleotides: TGTGCTAGTGGTTCCCTTTTGGAGCAGTACTTC. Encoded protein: CASGSLLEQYF.

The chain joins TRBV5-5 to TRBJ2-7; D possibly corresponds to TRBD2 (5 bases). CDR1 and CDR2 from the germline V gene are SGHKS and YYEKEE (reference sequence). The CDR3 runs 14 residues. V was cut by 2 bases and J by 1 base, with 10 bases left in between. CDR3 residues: CASSFETGSYEQYF. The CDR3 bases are TGTGCCAGCAGCTTCGAGACGGGGTCCTACGAGCAGTACTTC.

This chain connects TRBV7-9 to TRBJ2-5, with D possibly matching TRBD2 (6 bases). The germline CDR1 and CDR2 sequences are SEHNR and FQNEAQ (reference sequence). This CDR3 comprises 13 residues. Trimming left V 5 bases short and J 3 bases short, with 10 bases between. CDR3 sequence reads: CASSHRGKETQYF. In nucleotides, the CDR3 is TGTGCCAGCAGCCACCGGGGGAAAGAGACCCAGTACTTC. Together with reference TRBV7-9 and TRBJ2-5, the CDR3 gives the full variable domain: DTGVSQNPRHKITKRGQNVTFRCDPISEHNRLYWYRQTLGQGPEFLTYFQNEAQLEKSRLLSDRFSAERPKGSFSTLEIQRTEQGDSAMYLCASSHRGKETQYFGPGTRLLVL.

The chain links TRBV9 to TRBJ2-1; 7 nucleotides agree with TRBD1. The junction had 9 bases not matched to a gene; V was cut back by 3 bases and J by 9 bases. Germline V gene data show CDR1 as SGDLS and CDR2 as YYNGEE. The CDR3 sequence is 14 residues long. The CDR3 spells CASSETGSTGEQFF. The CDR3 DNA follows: TGTGCCAGCAGCGAGACAGGGAGTACGGGTGAGCAGTTCTTC.

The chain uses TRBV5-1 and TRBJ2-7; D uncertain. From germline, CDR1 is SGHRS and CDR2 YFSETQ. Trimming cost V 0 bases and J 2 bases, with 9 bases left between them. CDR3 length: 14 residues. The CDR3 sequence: CASSLGGDPYEQYF. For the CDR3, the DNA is TGCGCCAGCAGCTTGGGTGGAGACCCCTACGAGCAGTACTTC.

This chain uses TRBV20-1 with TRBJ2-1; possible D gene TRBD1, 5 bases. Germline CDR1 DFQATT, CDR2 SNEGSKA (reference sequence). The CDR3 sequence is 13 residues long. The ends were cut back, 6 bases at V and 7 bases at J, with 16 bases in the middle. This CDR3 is CSAFDRAGNEQFF. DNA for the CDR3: TGCAGTGCCTTCGATAGGGCAGGGAATGAGCAGTTCTTC.

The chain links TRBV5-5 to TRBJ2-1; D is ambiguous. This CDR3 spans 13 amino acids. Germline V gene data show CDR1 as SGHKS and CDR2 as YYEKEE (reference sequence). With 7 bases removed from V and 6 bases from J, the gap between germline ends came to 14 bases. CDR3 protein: CASGAGFGNEQFF. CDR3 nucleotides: TGTGCCAGCGGCGCTGGGTTTGGCAATGAGCAGTTCTTC. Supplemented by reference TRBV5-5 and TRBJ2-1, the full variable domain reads DAGVTQSPTHLIKTRGQQVTLRCSPISGHKSVSWYQQVLGQGPQFIFQYYEKEERGRGNFPDRFSARQFPNYSSELNVNALLLGDSALYLCASGAGFGNEQFFGPGTRLTVL.

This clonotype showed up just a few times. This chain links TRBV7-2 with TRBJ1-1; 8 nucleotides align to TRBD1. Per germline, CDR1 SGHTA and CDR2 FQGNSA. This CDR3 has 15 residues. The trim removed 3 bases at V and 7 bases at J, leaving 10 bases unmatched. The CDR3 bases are TGTGCCAGCAGCTTCGGAAGACAGGGGAGAGGTGAAGCTTTCTTT. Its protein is CASSFGRQGRGEAFF.

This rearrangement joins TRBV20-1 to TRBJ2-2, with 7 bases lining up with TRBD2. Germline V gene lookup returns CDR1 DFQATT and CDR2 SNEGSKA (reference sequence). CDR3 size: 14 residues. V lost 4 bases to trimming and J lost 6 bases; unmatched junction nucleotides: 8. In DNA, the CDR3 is TGCAGTGCTACTGGGAGGGCCCTTTCCGGGGAGCTGTTTTTT. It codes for CSATGRALSGELFF.

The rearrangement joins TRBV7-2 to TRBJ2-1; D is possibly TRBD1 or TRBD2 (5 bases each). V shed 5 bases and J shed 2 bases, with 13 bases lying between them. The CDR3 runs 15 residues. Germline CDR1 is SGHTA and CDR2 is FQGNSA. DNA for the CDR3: TGTGCCAGCAGCCCCCCGGGACCAGCCTACAATGAGCAGTTCTTC. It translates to CASSPPGPAYNEQFF.

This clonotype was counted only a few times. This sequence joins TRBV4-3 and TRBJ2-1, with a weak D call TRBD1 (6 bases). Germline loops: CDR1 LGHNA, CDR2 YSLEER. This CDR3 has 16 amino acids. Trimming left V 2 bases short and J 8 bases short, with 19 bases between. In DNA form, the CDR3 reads TGCGCCAGCAGCCAACTCACAGGGAGCGTCCGAGATGAGCAGTTCTTC. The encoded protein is CASSQLTGSVRDEQFF.

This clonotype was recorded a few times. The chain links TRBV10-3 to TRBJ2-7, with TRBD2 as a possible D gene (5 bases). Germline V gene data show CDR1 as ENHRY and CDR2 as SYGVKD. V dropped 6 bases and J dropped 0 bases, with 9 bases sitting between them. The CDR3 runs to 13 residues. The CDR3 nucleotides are TGTGCCATCAGAACCGGGGACTCCTACGAGCAGTACTTC. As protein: CAIRTGDSYEQYF.

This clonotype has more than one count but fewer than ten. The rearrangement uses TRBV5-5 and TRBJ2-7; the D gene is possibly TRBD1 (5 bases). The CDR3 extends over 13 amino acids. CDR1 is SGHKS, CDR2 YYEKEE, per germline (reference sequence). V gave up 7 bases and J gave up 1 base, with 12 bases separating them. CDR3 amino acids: CASLDTLSYEQYF. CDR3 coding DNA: TGTGCCAGCCTGGACACCCTTTCCTACGAGCAGTACTTC.

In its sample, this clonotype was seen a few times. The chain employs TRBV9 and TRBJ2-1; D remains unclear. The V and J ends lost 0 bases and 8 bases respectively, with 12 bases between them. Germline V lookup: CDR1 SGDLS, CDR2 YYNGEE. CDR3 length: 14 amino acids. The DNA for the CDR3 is TGTGCCAGCAGCGTAGGCTTTTTGATCGATGAGCAGTTCTTC. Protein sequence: CASSVGFLIDEQFF.

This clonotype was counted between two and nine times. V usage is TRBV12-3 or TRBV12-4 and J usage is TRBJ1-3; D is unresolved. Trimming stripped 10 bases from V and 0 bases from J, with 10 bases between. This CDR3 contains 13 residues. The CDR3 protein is CATAGVSGNTIYF. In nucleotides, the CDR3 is TGTGCCACTGCCGGGGTCTCTGGAAACACCATATATTTT.

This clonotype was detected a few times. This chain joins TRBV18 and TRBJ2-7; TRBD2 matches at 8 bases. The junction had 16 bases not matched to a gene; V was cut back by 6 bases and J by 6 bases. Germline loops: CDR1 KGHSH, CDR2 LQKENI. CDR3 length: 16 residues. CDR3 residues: CASSPTGGPLSGEQYF. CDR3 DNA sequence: TGTGCCAGCTCCCCAACGGGAGGGCCCCTATCGGGCGAGCAGTACTTC.

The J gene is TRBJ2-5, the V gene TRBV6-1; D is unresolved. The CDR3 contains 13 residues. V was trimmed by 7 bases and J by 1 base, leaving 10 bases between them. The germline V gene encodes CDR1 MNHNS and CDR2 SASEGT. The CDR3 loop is CASMSQSQETQYF. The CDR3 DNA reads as TGTGCCAGCATGTCACAGAGCCAAGAGACCCAGTACTTC.

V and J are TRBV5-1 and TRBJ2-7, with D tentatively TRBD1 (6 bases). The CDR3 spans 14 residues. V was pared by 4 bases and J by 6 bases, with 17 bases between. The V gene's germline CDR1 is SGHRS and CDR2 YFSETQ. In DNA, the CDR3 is TGCGCCAGCAGCGAAATCGGACAGTCTCTCGAGCAGTACTTC. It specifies CASSEIGQSLEQYF. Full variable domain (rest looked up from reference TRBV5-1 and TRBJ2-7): KAGVTQTPRYLIKTRGQQVTLSCSPISGHRSVSWYQQTPGQGLQFLFEYFSETQRNKGNFPGRFSGRQFSNSRSEMNVSTLELGDSALYLCASSEIGQSLEQYFGPGTRLTVT.

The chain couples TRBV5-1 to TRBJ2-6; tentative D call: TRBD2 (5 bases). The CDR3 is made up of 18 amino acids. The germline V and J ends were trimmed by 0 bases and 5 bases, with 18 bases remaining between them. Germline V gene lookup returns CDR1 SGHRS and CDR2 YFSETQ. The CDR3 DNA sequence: TGCGCCAGCAGCTTGGTTGGCACGGGGTTTTCTAGGGCCAACGTCCTGACTTTC. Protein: CASSLVGTGFSRANVLTF. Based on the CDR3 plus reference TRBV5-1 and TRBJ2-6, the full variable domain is KAGVTQTPRYLIKTRGQQVTLSCSPISGHRSVSWYQQTPGQGLQFLFEYFSETQRNKGNFPGRFSGRQFSNSRSEMNVSTLELGDSALYLCASSLVGTGFSRANVLTFGAGSRLTVL.

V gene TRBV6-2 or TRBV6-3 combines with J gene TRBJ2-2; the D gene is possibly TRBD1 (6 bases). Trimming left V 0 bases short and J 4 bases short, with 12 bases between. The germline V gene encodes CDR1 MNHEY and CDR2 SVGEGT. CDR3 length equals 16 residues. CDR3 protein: CASSYSSLRGTGELFF. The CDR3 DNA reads TGTGCCAGCAGTTACTCAAGCCTCAGGGGCACCGGGGAGCTGTTTTTT.

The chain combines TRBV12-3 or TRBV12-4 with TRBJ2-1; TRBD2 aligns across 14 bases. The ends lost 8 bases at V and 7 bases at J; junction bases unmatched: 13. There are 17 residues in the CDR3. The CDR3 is CASSPEGGLAGVNEQFF. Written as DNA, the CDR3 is TGTGCCAGCTCTCCCGAGGGGGGACTAGCGGGAGTAAATGAGCAGTTCTTC.

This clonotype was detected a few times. The CDR3 loop is CSARGGFVSEQYF. In nucleotides, the CDR3 is TGCAGTGCTAGAGGTGGTTTCGTGAGCGAGCAGTACTTC. The chain is built from TRBV20-1 and TRBJ2-7; no clear D gene. Germline V gives CDR1 DFQATT, CDR2 SNEGSKA (reference sequence). V was shortened by 1 base and J by 6 bases, with 13 bases between the two germline ends. The CDR3 spans 13 residues.

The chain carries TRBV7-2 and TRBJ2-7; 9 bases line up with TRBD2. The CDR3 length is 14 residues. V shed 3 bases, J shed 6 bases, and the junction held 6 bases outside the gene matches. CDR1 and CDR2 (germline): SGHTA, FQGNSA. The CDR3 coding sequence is TGTGCCAGCAGCTTGGCGGGAGGGCCTTCCGAGCAGTACTTC. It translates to CASSLAGGPSEQYF.

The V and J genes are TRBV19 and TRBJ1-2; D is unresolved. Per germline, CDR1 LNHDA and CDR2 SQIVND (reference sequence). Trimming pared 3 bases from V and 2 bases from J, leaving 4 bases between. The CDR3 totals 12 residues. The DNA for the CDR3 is TGTGCCAGTAGTATGGAGAACTATGGCTACACCTTC. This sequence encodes CASSMENYGYTF.

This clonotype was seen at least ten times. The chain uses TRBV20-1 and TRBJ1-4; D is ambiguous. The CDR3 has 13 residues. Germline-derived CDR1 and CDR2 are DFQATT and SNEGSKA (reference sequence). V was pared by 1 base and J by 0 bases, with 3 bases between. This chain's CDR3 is CSARGATNEKLFF. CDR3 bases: TGCAGTGCTAGAGGGGCAACTAATGAAAAACTGTTTTTT.

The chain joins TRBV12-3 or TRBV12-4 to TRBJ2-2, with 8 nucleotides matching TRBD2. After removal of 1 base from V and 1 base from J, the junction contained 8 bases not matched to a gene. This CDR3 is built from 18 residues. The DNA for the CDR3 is TGTGCCAGCAGTTTAGGGCGACTAGCGATTAAGAACACCGGGGAGCTGTTTTTT. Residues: CASSLGRLAIKNTGELFF.

The CDR3 reads CSVARQSTDTQYF. CDR3 nucleotides: TGCAGCGTTGCTCGACAGAGCACAGATACGCAGTATTTT. The chain combines TRBV29-1 with TRBJ2-3; weak D call: TRBD1 (5 bases). Trimming removed 4 bases at V and 0 bases at J, with 8 bases between. The CDR3 has 13 residues. Germline CDR1 SQVTM, CDR2 ANQGSEA.